The rows below give T cell receptor beta chains drawn from one sample of a study of shared clonotypes between healthy human individuals. Produced via immunoSEQ multiplex PCR; TCRdb's table is partial and in-frame only. In the table there are about 1.5 million clones, 95% to 99% of which are singletons. Material: naive CD4+ T cells sorted from blood. These TCRs come from a man aged 30 to 45 in good health. Each CDR3 is given without its conserved first and last residue. For some rows the clone size is stated as once, few or many, or as a class when expanded; others skip it.

J gene: TRBJ2-7; clone size: .; V gene: TRBV5-1; CDR3 protein: ASSLQMEYEQY
J gene: TRBJ1-2; clone size: .; V gene: TRBV7-9; CDR3 protein: ASSFLEGFNYGYT
J gene: TRBJ1-1; clone size: .; V gene: TRBV5-8; CDR3 protein: ASSLAPHPRGAF
J gene: TRBJ2-7; clone size: .; V gene: TRBV5-8; CDR3 protein: ASSRRGDIADYEQY
J gene: TRBJ1-2; clone size: once; V gene: TRBV15; CDR3 protein: ATSRDLIRDIYGYT
J gene: TRBJ2-5; clone size: .; V gene: TRBV9; CDR3 protein: ASSVVGDRGTQY
J gene: TRBJ1-1; clone size: .; V gene: TRBV11-2; CDR3 protein: ASSTYRTGLRMNTEAF
J gene: TRBJ2-3; clone size: .; V gene: TRBV2; CDR3 protein: ARGGRTSGSEDTQY
J gene: TRBJ2-1; clone size: .; V gene: TRBV27; CDR3 protein: ASSVSGSYNEQF
J gene: TRBJ1-4; clone size: .; V gene: TRBV6-1; CDR3 protein: ASSELETDATNEKLF
J gene: TRBJ2-7; clone size: once; V gene: TRBV5-1; CDR3 protein: ASSPGLAGGPPSYEQY
J gene: TRBJ1-1; clone size: .; V gene: TRBV4-1; CDR3 protein: ASSQGLRWPEAF
J gene: TRBJ2-3; clone size: .; V gene: TRBV10-1; CDR3 protein: ASSDDRTDTQY
J gene: TRBJ1-5; clone size: .; V gene: TRBV9; CDR3 protein: ASSVEDSNQPQH
J gene: TRBJ1-3; clone size: .; V gene: TRBV5-1; CDR3 protein: ASSLGSSGNTIY
J gene: TRBJ2-7; clone size: .; V gene: TRBV11-2; CDR3 protein: ASSLAGGRNSYEQY
J gene: TRBJ1-1; clone size: .; V gene: TRBV6-5; CDR3 protein: ASSYSWSNTEAF
J gene: TRBJ1-5; clone size: .; V gene: TRBV10-3; CDR3 protein: AIRTGFNQPQH
J gene: TRBJ1-1; clone size: .; V gene: TRBV18; CDR3 protein: ASSPGEDTEAF
J gene: TRBJ2-2; clone size: .; V gene: TRBV19; CDR3 protein: ASSLASGTNTGELF
J gene: TRBJ2-5; clone size: .; V gene: TRBV18; CDR3 protein: ASSPVASWNRETQY
J gene: TRBJ2-1; clone size: .; V gene: TRBV18; CDR3 protein: ASSRTVIQGLAVDNEQF
J gene: TRBJ2-3; clone size: .; V gene: TRBV5-4; CDR3 protein: ASKRADTQY
J gene: TRBJ2-2; clone size: .; V gene: TRBV18; CDR3 protein: ASSPPPSGELF
J gene: TRBJ2-3; clone size: once; V gene: TRBV19; CDR3 protein: ASSIGAPSTDTQY
J gene: TRBJ2-1; clone size: .; V gene: TRBV7-2; CDR3 protein: ASSLMVTAYNEQF
J gene: TRBJ2-3; clone size: .; V gene: TRBV7-9; CDR3 protein: ASSFRDIGTDTQY
J gene: TRBJ2-2; clone size: .; V gene: TRBV7-9; CDR3 protein: ASISHLGTSGRVGELF
J gene: TRBJ2-1; clone size: .; V gene: TRBV5-6; CDR3 protein: ASSLRRLAGSGSYNEQF
J gene: TRBJ2-3; clone size: .; V gene: TRBV5-6; CDR3 protein: ASSLGLAGSAYGTDTQY
J gene: TRBJ2-1; clone size: .; V gene: TRBV18; CDR3 protein: ATTAGHEQF
J gene: TRBJ2-7; clone size: .; V gene: TRBV27; CDR3 protein: ASSARAGQGFPYEQY
J gene: TRBJ1-2; clone size: .; V gene: TRBV2; CDR3 protein: ASSRYGTANYGYT
J gene: TRBJ2-7; clone size: .; V gene: TRBV6-5; CDR3 protein: ASSYSIPGQGYEQY
J gene: TRBJ2-7; clone size: .; V gene: TRBV6-5; CDR3 protein: ASSYSSGADYEQY
J gene: TRBJ1-2; clone size: .; V gene: TRBV19; CDR3 protein: ASNQDRGYGYT
J gene: TRBJ2-3; clone size: .; V gene: TRBV29-1; CDR3 protein: SVSQGADTQY
J gene: TRBJ1-2; clone size: .; V gene: TRBV6-5; CDR3 protein: ASSQRRSPPVIYT
J gene: TRBJ2-7; clone size: .; V gene: TRBV5-1; CDR3 protein: ASRPIPGQSYEQY
J gene: TRBJ1-1; clone size: .; V gene: TRBV6-5; CDR3 protein: ASSYSKQGSAF
J gene: TRBJ2-1; clone size: .; V gene: TRBV10-1; CDR3 protein: ASSEGTVSNEQF
J gene: TRBJ2-7; clone size: .; V gene: TRBV18; CDR3 protein: ASSPESVGRSGVKQY
J gene: TRBJ2-5; clone size: .; V gene: TRBV11-2; CDR3 protein: ASSLLGETQY
J gene: TRBJ2-5; clone size: .; V gene: TRBV6-6; CDR3 protein: ASTNRGDQETQY
J gene: TRBJ2-1; clone size: .; V gene: TRBV19; CDR3 protein: ASSIEGGQYNEQF
J gene: TRBJ1-5; clone size: .; V gene: TRBV2; CDR3 protein: ASQRDLSNQPQH
J gene: TRBJ2-5; clone size: .; V gene: TRBV6-5; CDR3 protein: ASSYGLQETQY
J gene: TRBJ2-7; clone size: .; V gene: TRBV18; CDR3 protein: ASSFPDRGRSEQY
J gene: TRBJ1-3; clone size: once; V gene: TRBV7-9; CDR3 protein: ASSPWGSEAGNTIY
J gene: TRBJ2-7; clone size: .; V gene: TRBV28; CDR3 protein: ASKGASGSYEQY
J gene: TRBJ2-3; clone size: once; V gene: TRBV7-6; CDR3 protein: ASSFLQGRTDTQY
J gene: TRBJ2-3; clone size: .; V gene: TRBV2; CDR3 protein: ASSGGYTDTQY
J gene: TRBJ2-1; clone size: .; V gene: TRBV9; CDR3 protein: ASSATGNSNEQF